This is a list of T cell receptor beta chains from one sample in a study of T-cell reconstitution after alpha-beta-depleted transplantation in children. TCRdb processed the PCR reads anew with MiXCR; each CDR3 protein has one entry. The table shows a few hundred thousand distinct CDR3 sequences, with 10% occurring only once. Source: PBMCs from the stem cell graft donor, taken from the stem cell graft. The receptors were sampled from a human donor who donated a stem cell graft to a child with acute lymphoblastic leukemia. Each CDR3 is given with its conserved first and last residue. D genes are given only for firm matches. Clone size is stated in some rows and not others, as once, few, many or a class when expanded.

d_call clone_size j_call v_call cdr3_aa cdr3_nt
TRBD1 . TRBJ2-5 TRBV28 CASREQGKETQYF TGTGCCAGCAGGGAACAGGGGAAAGAGACCCAGTACTTC
. few TRBJ2-6 TRBV4-3 CASSQDQGGGANVLTF TGCGCCAGCAGCCAAGATCAGGGGGGTGGGGCCAACGTCCTGACTTTC
TRBD1 . TRBJ1-1 TRBV10-3 CAISSPPGGLNTEAFF TGTGCCATCAGTTCACCGCCAGGGGGCTTGAACACTGAAGCTTTCTTT
. . TRBJ2-1 TRBV6-5 CASSYISRLSSNEQFF TGTGCCAGCAGTTACATCTCTCGACTATCCTCCAATGAGCAGTTCTTC
TRBD2 . TRBJ2-1 TRBV7-9 CASSHLLAFYNEQFF TGTGCCAGCAGCCACCTACTAGCGTTTTACAATGAGCAGTTCTTC
TRBD2 . TRBJ2-1 TRBV20-1 CCARSPTSDQRPTYNEQFF TGCTGTGCTAGATCTCCGACTAGCGATCAACGTCCCACCTACAATGAGCAGTTCTTC
TRBD1 . TRBJ1-1 TRBV5-1 CASSNTGGPDTEAFF TGCGCCAGCAGCAATACAGGGGGCCCAGATACAGAAGCTTTCTTT
. many TRBJ2-1 TRBV20-1 CSARELGTEYNEQFF TGCAGTGCTAGAGAACTAGGGACGGAGTACAATGAGCAGTTCTTC
TRBD1 few TRBJ2-7 TRBV20-1 CSARDSDRSSYEQYF TGCAGTGCTAGAGACTCGGACAGGAGCTCCTACGAGCAGTACTTC
TRBD1 many TRBJ1-1 TRBV5-1 CASSPDRGLTEAFF TGCGCCAGCAGCCCGGACAGGGGGCTCACTGAAGCTTTCTTT
TRBD2 few TRBJ2-7 TRBV28 CASSFFGTRFIYEQYF TGTGCCAGCAGTTTTTTCGGGACTAGGTTCATCTACGAGCAGTACTTC
. few TRBJ1-5 TRBV20-1 CSARMSGNQPQHF TGCAGTGCTAGAATGTCGGGGAATCAGCCCCAGCATTTT